This T cell receptor beta chain was sequenced for a study of T cells in Graves' hyperthyroidism and ophthalmopathy. The sample holds many counts of this clonotype. Trimming took 5 bases from V and 3 from J, leaving 18 bases between them. The germline V gene has CDR1 SEHNR and CDR2 FQNEAQ (reference sequence). This CDR3 has 16 amino acids. Amplification yielded TCR beta CDR3 regions, with RNA transcripts as the source. A set of HTBI primers served as the primers for a first-round RT-PCR of the TCR CDR3. Via MiXCR, TCRdb re-called the multiplex PCR reads, giving one row per CDR3 protein. The sample yields hundreds of thousands of distinct CDR3 sequences, 15% to 19% seen once.

Sequencing used blood. This chain uses TRBV7-9 with TRBJ2-3; either TRBD1 or TRBD2 may fit D (5 bases each). This receptor was identified in a woman under 30 with Graves' hyperthyroidism. This CDR3 is CASSPEWGFRTDTQYF. For the CDR3, the DNA is TGTGCCAGCAGCCCAGAATGGGGGTTTCGGACAGATACGCAGTATTTT. The full variable domain, rest sourced from reference TRBV7-9 and TRBJ2-3, is DTGVSQNPRHKITKRGQNVTFRCDPISEHNRLYWYRQTLGQGPEFLTYFQNEAQLEKSRLLSDRFSAERPKGSFSTLEIQRTEQGDSAMYLCASSPEWGFRTDTQYFGPGTRLTVL.